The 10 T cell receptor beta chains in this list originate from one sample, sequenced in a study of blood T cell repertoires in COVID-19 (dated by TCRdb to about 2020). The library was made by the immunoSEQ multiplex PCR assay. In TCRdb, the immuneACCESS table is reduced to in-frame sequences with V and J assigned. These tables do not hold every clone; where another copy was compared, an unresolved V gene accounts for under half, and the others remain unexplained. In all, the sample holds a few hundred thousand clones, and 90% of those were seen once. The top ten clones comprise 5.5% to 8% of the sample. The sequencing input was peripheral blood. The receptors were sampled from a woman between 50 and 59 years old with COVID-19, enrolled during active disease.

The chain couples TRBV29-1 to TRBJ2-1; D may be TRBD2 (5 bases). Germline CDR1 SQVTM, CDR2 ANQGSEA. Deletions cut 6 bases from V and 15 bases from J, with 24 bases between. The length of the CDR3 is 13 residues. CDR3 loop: CSVETPGTLSRFF. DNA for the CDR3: TGCAGCGTCGAGACCCCGGGAACCCTTAGTCGGTTCTTC.

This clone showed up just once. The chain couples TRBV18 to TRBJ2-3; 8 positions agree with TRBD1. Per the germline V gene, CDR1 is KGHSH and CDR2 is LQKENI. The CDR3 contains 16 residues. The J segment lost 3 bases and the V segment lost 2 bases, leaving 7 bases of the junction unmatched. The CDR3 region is CASSPRTGIGTDTQYF. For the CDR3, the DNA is TGTGCCAGCTCACCAAGGACAGGGATTGGAACAGATACGCAGTATTTT.

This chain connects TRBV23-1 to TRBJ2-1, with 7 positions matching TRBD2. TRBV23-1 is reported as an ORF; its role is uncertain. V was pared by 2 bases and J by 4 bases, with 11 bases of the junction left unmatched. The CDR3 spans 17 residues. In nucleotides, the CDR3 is TGCGCCAGCAGTCAACACTCGGGACTAACGCCATACAATGAGCAGTTCTTC. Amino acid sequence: CASSQHSGLTPYNEQFF.

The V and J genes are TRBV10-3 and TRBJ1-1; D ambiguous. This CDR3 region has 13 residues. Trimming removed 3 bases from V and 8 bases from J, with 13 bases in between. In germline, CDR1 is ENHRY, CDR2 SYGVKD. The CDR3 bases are TGTGCCATCAGTGATACCGATACATTAGAAGCTTTCTTT. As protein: CAISDTDTLEAFF.

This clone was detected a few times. The CDR3, as DNA: TGTGCCAGCAGTTACGGAGGGGAAGGGACCTACGAGCAGTACTTC. Encoded protein: CASSYGGEGTYEQYF. V gene TRBV6-5 combines with J gene TRBJ2-7, with D possibly being TRBD2 (6 bases). V gave up 2 bases and J gave up 2 bases, with 13 bases separating them. Germline values: CDR1 MNHEY, CDR2 SVGAGI. The CDR3 has 15 amino acids.

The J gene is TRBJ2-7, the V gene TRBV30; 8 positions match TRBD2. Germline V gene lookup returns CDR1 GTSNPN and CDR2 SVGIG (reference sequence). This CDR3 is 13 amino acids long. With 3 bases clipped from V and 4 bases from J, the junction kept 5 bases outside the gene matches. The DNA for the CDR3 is TGTGCCTGGAGGTTAGCGGGAAGTTACGAGCAGTACTTC. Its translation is CAWRLAGSYEQYF. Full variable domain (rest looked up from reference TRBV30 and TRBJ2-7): SQTIHQWPATLVQPVGSPLSLECTVEGTSNPNLYWYRQAAGRGLQLLFYSVGIGQISSEVPQNLSASRPQDRQFILSSKKLLLSDSGFYLCAWRLAGSYEQYFGPGTRLTVT.

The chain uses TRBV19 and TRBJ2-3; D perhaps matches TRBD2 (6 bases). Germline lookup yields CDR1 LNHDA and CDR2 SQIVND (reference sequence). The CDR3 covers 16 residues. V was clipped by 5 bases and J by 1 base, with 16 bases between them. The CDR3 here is CASSRYLASRTDTQYF. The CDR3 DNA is TGTGCCAGTAGTCGATACCTAGCGTCTCGCACAGATACGCAGTATTTT.

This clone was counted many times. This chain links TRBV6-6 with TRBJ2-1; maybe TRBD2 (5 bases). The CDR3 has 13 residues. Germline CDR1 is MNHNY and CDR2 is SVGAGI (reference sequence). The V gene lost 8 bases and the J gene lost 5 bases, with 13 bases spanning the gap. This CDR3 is CASRGLVDNEQFF. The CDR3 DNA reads TGTGCCAGCCGAGGACTGGTTGACAATGAGCAGTTCTTC.

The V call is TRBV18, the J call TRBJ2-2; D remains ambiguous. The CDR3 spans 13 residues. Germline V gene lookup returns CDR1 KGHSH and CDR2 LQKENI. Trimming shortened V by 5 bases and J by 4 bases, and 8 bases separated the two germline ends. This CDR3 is CASSALSTGELFF. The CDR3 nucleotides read TGTGCCAGCTCAGCTTTGAGCACCGGGGAGCTGTTTTTT.

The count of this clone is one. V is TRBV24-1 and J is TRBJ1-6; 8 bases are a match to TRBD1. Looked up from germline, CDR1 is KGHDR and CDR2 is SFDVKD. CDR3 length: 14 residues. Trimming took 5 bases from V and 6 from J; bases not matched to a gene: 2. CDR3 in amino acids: CATSGGQGNSPLHF. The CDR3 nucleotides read TGTGCCACCAGTGGTGGACAGGGTAATTCACCCCTCCACTTT.